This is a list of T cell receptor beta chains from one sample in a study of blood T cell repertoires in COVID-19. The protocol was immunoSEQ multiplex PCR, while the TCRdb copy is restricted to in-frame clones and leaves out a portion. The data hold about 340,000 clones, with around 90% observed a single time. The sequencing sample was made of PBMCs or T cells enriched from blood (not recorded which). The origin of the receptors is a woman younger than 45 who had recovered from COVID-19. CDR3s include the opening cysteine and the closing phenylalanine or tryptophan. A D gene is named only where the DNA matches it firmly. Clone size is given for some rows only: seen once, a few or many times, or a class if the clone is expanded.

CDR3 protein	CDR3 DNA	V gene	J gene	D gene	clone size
CASSETTRNNEQFF	TGTGCCAGCAGTGAAACTACGAGAAACAATGAGCAGTTCTTC	TRBV2	TRBJ2-1	NA	NA
CASSHWGESSYEQYF	TGTGCCAGCAGCCATTGGGGCGAAAGCTCCTACGAGCAGTACTTC	TRBV3-1/TRBV3-2	TRBJ2-7	NA	NA
CASRGQGPGEKLFF	TGTGCCAGCAGGGGACAGGGCCCGGGGGAAAAACTGTTTTTT	TRBV6-5	TRBJ1-4	TRBD1	once
CASSLGWDTNEQFF	TGCGCCAGCAGTCTGGGTTGGGACACCAATGAGCAGTTCTTC	TRBV5-1	TRBJ2-1	NA	NA
CASSVGRDRPYEQYF	TGTGCCAGCAGCGTAGGACGAGACAGGCCCTACGAGCAGTACTTC	TRBV9	TRBJ2-7	NA	NA
CASRQTSGGAYEQYF	TGTGCCAGCAGGCAAACTAGCGGGGGGGCCTACGAGCAGTACTTC	TRBV7-2	TRBJ2-7	TRBD2	once
CASSLGALTGELFF	TGTGCCAGCAGCTTAGGGGCCCTCACCGGGGAGCTGTTTTTT	TRBV11-1	TRBJ2-2	NA	NA
CASSWDSGRNSPLHF	TGTGCCAGCAGTTGGGACAGCGGCCGTAATTCACCCCTCCACTTT	TRBV27	TRBJ1-6	TRBD1	NA
CASSFRIGSPLHF	TGTGCCAGCAGTTTCAGGATTGGCTCACCCCTCCACTTT	TRBV28	TRBJ1-6	NA	NA
CASSRSDRGTNQPQHF	TGTGCCAGCAGCCGGTCGGACAGGGGAACCAATCAGCCCCAGCATTTT	TRBV28	TRBJ1-5	TRBD1	NA
CASSLDYGRVSGNQPQHF	TGTGCCAGCAGCTTAGACTACGGGAGGGTGTCTGGCAATCAGCCCCAGCATTTT	TRBV7-9	TRBJ1-5	NA	NA
CASGFWGLTETQYF	TGTGCTAGTGGTTTCTGGGGGCTTACAGAGACCCAGTACTTC	TRBV12-5	TRBJ2-5	NA	NA
CASSLVQTGELFF	TGTGCCAGCAGCTTAGTTCAGACCGGGGAGCTGTTTTTT	TRBV11-3	TRBJ2-2	NA	NA
CASSETGTVPPNSPLHF	TGCGCCAGCAGTGAAACCGGGACAGTTCCCCCCAATTCACCCCTCCACTTT	TRBV10-1	TRBJ1-6	TRBD1	NA
CASSVTGTGNTIYF	TGTGCCAGCAGCGTGACAGGCACTGGAAACACCATATATTTT	TRBV5-5	TRBJ1-3	NA	NA
CASSRYLITTYEQYF	TGCGCCAGCAGCCGGTACTTGATAACTACCTACGAGCAGTACTTC	TRBV4-1	TRBJ2-7	NA	NA
CSASAGGHVHEQFF	TGCAGTGCTAGTGCGGGGGGGCACGTCCATGAGCAGTTCTTC	TRBV20-1	TRBJ2-1	TRBD2	NA
CASSQDGQHNQPQHF	TGTGCCAGCAGCCAAGACGGACAGCACAATCAGCCCCAGCATTTT	TRBV3-1/TRBV3-2	TRBJ1-5	NA	NA
CASTTSAGGGGTQYF	TGTGCCAGCACCACTTCTGCTGGGGGGGGCGGGACCCAGTACTTC	TRBV3-1/TRBV3-2	TRBJ2-5	NA	NA
CASRDREGYNSPLHF	TGTGCCAGCAGAGACAGGGAAGGCTATAATTCACCCCTCCACTTT	TRBV6-5	TRBJ1-6	TRBD1	NA
CASSPQAGGPNEQYF	TGTGCCAGCAGTCCCCAAGCGGGAGGGCCCAACGAGCAGTACTTC	TRBV28	TRBJ2-7	TRBD2	NA
CASSSSGSSYNEQFF	TGCGCCAGCAGCTCAAGCGGGAGCTCCTACAATGAGCAGTTCTTC	TRBV5-1	TRBJ2-1	TRBD2	NA
CASSPTDAGLAGGPSQIWEQYF	TGCGCCAGCAGCCCCACCGATGCGGGACTAGCGGGAGGGCCTTCCCAGATTTGGGAGCAGTACTTC	TRBV5-1	TRBJ2-7	TRBD2	NA
CASADTGELFF	TGTGCCAGCGCGGACACCGGGGAGCTGTTTTTT	TRBV2	TRBJ2-2	NA	once
CASSDGQIPNEQYF	TGTGCCAGCAGTGATGGACAGATCCCCAACGAGCAGTACTTC	TRBV2	TRBJ2-7	NA	NA
CASSPPIRLVRTRETQYF	TGTGCCAGCAGCCCACCGATCCGACTAGTCAGGACGAGAGAGACCCAGTACTTC	TRBV7-6	TRBJ2-5	NA	NA
CASSQGSLRKETQYF	TGCGCCAGCAGCCAAGGTTCTTTGAGGAAAGAGACCCAGTACTTC	TRBV4-1	TRBJ2-5	NA	NA
CASSLNPGQGTNTGELFF	TGTGCCAGCAGCTTAAACCCAGGACAGGGGACGAACACCGGGGAGCTGTTTTTT	TRBV7-9	TRBJ2-2	TRBD1	NA
CASSRLAGGHNEQFF	TGTGCCAGCAGCCGACTAGCGGGAGGCCACAATGAGCAGTTCTTC	TRBV7-6	TRBJ2-1	TRBD2	NA
CASSLVGTGSNSPLHF	TGTGCCAGCAGCTTAGTCGGGACAGGGAGTAATTCACCCCTCCACTTT	TRBV7-9	TRBJ1-6	TRBD1	NA
CASSTGLVDYEKLFF	TGTGCCAGCTCCACCGGTTTGGTTGATTACGAAAAACTGTTTTTT	TRBV18	TRBJ1-4	NA	NA
CASSPLAVSYNEQFF	TGCGCCAGCAGTCCGCTAGCGGTATCCTACAATGAGCAGTTCTTC	TRBV5-1	TRBJ2-1	TRBD2	NA
CASSSRLAGSSYNEQFF	TGCGCCAGCAGCTCCCGACTAGCGGGAAGCTCCTACAATGAGCAGTTCTTC	TRBV5-1	TRBJ2-1	TRBD2	NA
CASSLGRWQPQHF	TGTGCCAGCAGCTTAGGTCGGTGGCAGCCCCAGCATTTT	TRBV7-8	TRBJ1-5	NA	NA
CASTRDRVNEQFF	TGTGCCAGCACCCGGGACAGGGTGAATGAGCAGTTCTTC	TRBV28	TRBJ2-1	TRBD1	NA
CASSVVEHEQYF	TGTGCCAGCAGCGTAGTGGAGCACGAGCAGTACTTC	TRBV9	TRBJ2-7	NA	NA
CASSSTWDRAGTDTQYF	TGTGCCAGCAGCTCAACCTGGGACAGGGCCGGCACAGATACGCAGTATTTT	TRBV11-3	TRBJ2-3	TRBD1	few
CASSVVGQGGSYGYTF	TGTGCCAGCAGCGTAGTGGGACAGGGTGGGAGCTATGGCTACACCTTC	TRBV9	TRBJ1-2	TRBD1	NA
CASSRGQFYGYTF	TGTGCCAGCAGTCGGGGACAGTTCTATGGCTACACCTTC	TRBV12-3/TRBV12-4	TRBJ1-2	TRBD1	once
CASSLAGGAFF	TGTGCCAGCAGCTTGGCAGGGGGAGCTTTCTTT	TRBV5-6	TRBJ1-1	TRBD1	NA